One and the same sample provided the 32 T cell receptor beta chains below, sequenced in a study of T-cell memory formation after mild COVID-19. Each CDR3 protein is one row after TCRdb ran MiXCR on the 5' RACE reads. Found here are around 200,000 distinct CDR3 sequences, 20% to 25% of them singletons; the top ten hold 20% to 25%. The sequenced material came from PBMCs or a T cell subset sorted from them (not recorded which). Receptors originate from an adult woman who had mild COVID-19 (a few samples of this study predate the infection). Cell type and time point are not known.

The chain employs TRBV3-1 and TRBJ2-7, with 9 positions matching TRBD2. After removal of 3 bases from V and 2 bases from J, the junction contained 5 bases not matched to a gene. This CDR3 is built from 15 residues. CDR1 is LGHDT and CDR2 is YNNKEL in the germline V gene (reference sequence). Here the CDR3 reads CASSQEREAPYEQYF. In DNA form, the CDR3 reads TGTGCCAGCAGCCAGGAGCGGGAGGCACCCTACGAGCAGTACTTC.

This clonotype has a handful of counts. The chain is built from TRBV30 and TRBJ2-1, with D possibly being TRBD2 (5 bases). Trimming cost V 0 bases and J 7 bases, with 13 bases left between them. This CDR3 comprises 14 residues. From germline, CDR1 is GTSNPN and CDR2 SVGIG (reference sequence). The CDR3 DNA reads TGTGCCTGGAGTGTAAGCCTAGCCGGGAATGAGCAGTTCTTC. Its protein is CAWSVSLAGNEQFF.

The sample holds a few counts of this clonotype. The chain joins TRBV25-1 to TRBJ2-7; perhaps TRBD1 as D (5 bases). This CDR3 is 13 amino acids long. V was trimmed by 4 bases and J by 5 bases, leaving 12 bases between them. Germline CDR1 and CDR2: MGHDK and SYGVNS. The CDR3 region has the DNA TGTGCCAGCAGTGGGCAGGGAATCCACGAGCAGTACTTC. Translating gives CASSGQGIHEQYF.

The sample holds one count of this clonotype. This rearrangement joins TRBV15 to TRBJ2-3; no clear D. The CDR3 consists of 13 residues. V lost 1 base, J lost 6 bases, and 8 bases lay in between. Germline CDR1 reads LNHNV; CDR2 reads YYDKDF (reference sequence). This CDR3 is CATSRVSQDTQYF. The DNA of the CDR3 is TGTGCCACCAGCAGAGTCAGTCAGGATACGCAGTATTTT.

The chain is built from TRBV30 and TRBJ2-1, with D unresolved. Trimming removed 3 bases from V and 4 bases from J, with 4 bases in between. Germline CDR1 GTSNPN, CDR2 SVGIG (reference sequence). The CDR3 has 11 amino acids. CDR3 region: CAWSHYNEQFF. As DNA, the CDR3 is TGTGCCTGGAGCCATTACAATGAGCAGTTCTTC.

This clonotype was detected only a few times. The rearrangement links TRBV29-1 to TRBJ1-2; 8 bases agree with TRBD1. Germline values: CDR1 SQVTM, CDR2 ANQGSEA. The junction had 3 bases not matched to a gene; V was cut back by 6 bases and J by 0 bases. There are 13 residues in the CDR3. Here the CDR3 reads CSVETGANYGYTF. For the CDR3, the DNA is TGCAGCGTGGAGACAGGGGCTAACTATGGCTACACCTTC.

This sequence joins TRBV24-1 and TRBJ1-2; 9 nucleotides align to TRBD1. Per the germline V gene, CDR1 is KGHDR and CDR2 is SFDVKD. V dropped 4 bases and J dropped 4; count of bases not matched to a gene: 12. The CDR3 contains 17 residues. CDR3 amino acids: CATSDRDRDFSGYGYTF. The CDR3 nucleotides are TGTGCCACCAGTGACCGGGACAGGGACTTTAGTGGCTATGGCTACACCTTC.

The chain couples TRBV6-5 to TRBJ1-4; D call uncertain. Trimming shortened V by 4 bases and J by 0 bases, and 24 bases separated the two germline ends. Per germline, CDR1 MNHEY and CDR2 SVGAGI. The CDR3 has 20 amino acids. The CDR3 nucleotides read TGTGCCAGCAGTTCCGACCCCTCCCTACTAGCCTCTGCAACTAATGAAAAACTGTTTTTT. This translates into CASSSDPSLLASATNEKLFF.

Only a few counts were recorded for this clonotype. The genes are TRBV11-2 and TRBJ2-5; D remains ambiguous. The CDR3 extends over 12 amino acids. The ends were cut back, 5 bases at V and 13 bases at J, with 17 bases in the middle. The V gene's germline CDR1 is SGHAT and CDR2 FQNNGV. CDR3 region: CASSNGPSEAYF. The CDR3, as DNA: TGTGCCAGCAGCAACGGACCTTCAGAAGCGTACTTC.

The chain uses TRBV20-1 and TRBJ2-1, with TRBD2 matching over 8 bases. Germline CDR1 reads DFQATT; CDR2 reads SNEGSKA (reference sequence). CDR3 size: 16 residues. Unmatched junction bases numbered 5, after V lost 1 base and J lost 0 bases. The CDR3 sequence: CSARAGGGRSYNEQFF. The CDR3 DNA sequence: TGCAGTGCTAGAGCGGGAGGGGGACGCTCCTACAATGAGCAGTTCTTC.

The V and J genes are TRBV9 and TRBJ2-2; D remains unclear. Germline CDR1 and CDR2: SGDLS and YYNGEE. CDR3 size: 14 residues. V lost 0 bases and J lost 4, with 7 bases in between. This chain's CDR3 is CASSVGGSTGELFF. The CDR3 DNA is TGTGCCAGCAGCGTAGGAGGCAGCACCGGGGAGCTGTTTTTT. Drawing the rest from reference TRBV9 and TRBJ2-2, the complete variable domain is DSGVTQTPKHLITATGQRVTLRCSPRSGDLSVYWYQQSLDQGLQFLIQYYNGEERAKGNILERFSAQQFPDLHSELNLSSLELGDSALYFCASSVGGSTGELFFGEGSRLTVL.

The chain has TRBV24-1 and TRBJ2-5; D uncertain. Trimming took 7 bases from V and 2 from J, leaving 10 bases between them. From germline, CDR1 is KGHDR and CDR2 SFDVKD. This CDR3 is 13 amino acids long. The CDR3 reads CATRPTEQETQYF. DNA for the CDR3: TGTGCCACCAGACCCACAGAGCAAGAGACCCAGTACTTC.

This clonotype was counted a few times. The CDR3 loop reads CASSLAGAQYNEQFF. CDR3 bases: TGTGCCAGCAGCTTAGCGGGGGCACAATACAATGAGCAGTTCTTC. This sequence joins TRBV13 and TRBJ2-1; either TRBD1 or TRBD2 may fit D (6 bases each). Germline V gene data show CDR1 as PRHDT and CDR2 as FYEKMQ (reference sequence). The ends were cut back, 1 base at V and 4 bases at J, with 11 bases in the middle. This CDR3 spans 15 amino acids.

This chain connects TRBV2 to TRBJ1-1; no clear D gene. The CDR3 covers 14 residues. CDR1 is SNHLY, CDR2 FYNNEI, per germline. V was clipped by 7 bases and J by 0 bases, with 12 bases between them. The CDR3 loop is CASTPRALNTEAFF. The DNA for the CDR3 is TGTGCCAGCACCCCAAGGGCGCTGAACACTGAAGCTTTCTTT.

In this sample, this clonotype turned up a few times. This chain links TRBV30 with TRBJ1-1; the D is unclear. The ends were cut back, 0 bases at V and 5 bases at J, with 10 bases in the middle. The CDR3 has 13 residues. Germline lookup yields CDR1 GTSNPN and CDR2 SVGIG (reference sequence). Here the CDR3 reads CAWSVLGETEAFF. The CDR3 DNA reads TGTGCCTGGAGTGTATTGGGAGAAACTGAAGCTTTCTTT.

The rearrangement links TRBV4-3 to TRBJ2-3; a weak D match, TRBD1 (6 bases). The CDR3 is 13 residues long. Germline lookup yields CDR1 LGHNA and CDR2 YSLEER. Trimming removed 6 bases from V and 2 bases from J, with 9 bases in between. Here the CDR3 DNA reads TGCGCCAGCAGAGGACAGAACACAGATACGCAGTATTTT. Amino acid sequence: CASRGQNTDTQYF.

This clonotype was detected only once. The chain couples TRBV15 to TRBJ1-2; D uncertain. Trimming shortened V by 3 bases and J by 3 bases, and 11 bases separated the two germline ends. CDR1 and CDR2 from the germline V gene are LNHNV and YYDKDF (reference sequence). The CDR3 has 14 residues. The CDR3 reads CATSSPGKDYGYTF. CDR3 DNA sequence: TGTGCCACCAGCAGCCCCGGTAAGGACTATGGCTACACCTTC. Combining the CDR3 with reference TRBV15 and TRBJ1-2 gives the whole variable domain DAMVIQNPRYQVTQFGKPVTLSCSQTLNHNVMYWYQQKSSQAPKLLFHYYDKDFNNEADTPDNFQSRRPNTSFCFLDIRSPGLGDTAMYLCATSSPGKDYGYTFGSGTRLTVV.

This clonotype was seen a handful of times. The gene calls are TRBV7-8 and TRBJ2-7, with 9 bases matching TRBD2. Losses at the gene ends were 1 base for V and 3 bases for J; bases not matched to a gene: 4. In germline, CDR1 is SGHVS, CDR2 FQNEAQ. This CDR3 spans 15 amino acids. The CDR3 nucleotides are TGTGCCAGCAGCTTAGGGACTAGCGCGGTCTACGAGCAGTACTTC. Protein sequence: CASSLGTSAVYEQYF.

In its sample, this clonotype was seen many times. The chain joins TRBV4-2 to TRBJ2-7; 10 nucleotides align to TRBD2. The trim removed 2 bases at V and 0 bases at J, leaving 1 base unmatched. The CDR3 contains 15 residues. CDR1 and CDR2 (germline): LGHNA, YNFKEQ. CDR3 in amino acids: CASSQLAGASYEQYF. The CDR3 DNA is TGTGCCAGCAGCCAACTAGCGGGGGCCTCCTACGAGCAGTACTTC.

The chain has TRBV4-1 and TRBJ1-1; tentatively, D is TRBD1 (6 bases). Trimming stripped 0 bases from V and 3 bases from J, with 11 bases between. Germline CDR1 MGHRA, CDR2 YSYEKL. The CDR3 covers 15 residues. The CDR3 sequence: CASSQEPGADTEAFF. CDR3 DNA sequence: TGCGCCAGCAGCCAAGAACCGGGGGCGGACACTGAAGCTTTCTTT.

This clonotype was observed a single time. The V call is TRBV12-3 or TRBV12-4, the J call TRBJ1-1; D remains ambiguous. The CDR3 is 15 residues long. Trimming left V 1 base short and J 2 bases short, with 11 bases between. CDR3 amino acids: CASSLVPRLNTEAFF. The DNA of the CDR3 is TGTGCCAGCAGTTTAGTTCCCAGGCTCAACACTGAAGCTTTCTTT.

This chain joins TRBV5-1 and TRBJ2-5, with 11 bases fitting TRBD2. CDR1 is SGHRS, CDR2 YFSETQ, per germline. Trimming cost V 3 bases and J 4 bases; bases outside gene matches: 5. The CDR3 sequence is 15 residues long. The CDR3 DNA reads TGCGCCAGCAGCTCGCCCGGGACTAGCGGAGAGACCCAGTACTTC. This encodes CASSSPGTSGETQYF.

Written as DNA, the CDR3 is TGTGCCACCAGTGAACGGACGAACACCGGGGAGCTGTTTTTT. Amino acids: CATSERTNTGELFF. The chain carries TRBV24-1 and TRBJ2-2; no definite D call. The CDR3 extends over 14 amino acids. Per the germline V gene, CDR1 is KGHDR and CDR2 is SFDVKD. V was shortened by 4 bases and J by 0 bases, with 5 bases between the two germline ends.

This sequence joins TRBV7-9 and TRBJ2-1, with TRBD2 matching 11 bases. Trimming at V came to 5 bases and at J to 2 bases, leaving 5 bases not matched to a gene. The germline V gene has CDR1 SEHNR and CDR2 FQNEAQ (reference sequence). CDR3 size: 16 residues. CDR3 sequence reads: CASSLSGRETYNEQFF. The CDR3 DNA follows: TGTGCCAGCAGCCTTAGCGGGAGGGAAACCTACAATGAGCAGTTCTTC.

The V call is TRBV19, the J call TRBJ2-6; the match to TRBD2 covers 10 bases. In germline, CDR1 is LNHDA, CDR2 SQIVND (reference sequence). This CDR3 has 19 amino acids. Unmatched junction bases numbered 13, after V lost 8 bases and J lost 0 bases. The CDR3 coding sequence is TGTGCCAGTGGTTCCCGGGGGCTAGCGGGGGCCTCTGGGGCCAACGTCCTGACTTTC. Translation gives CASGSRGLAGASGANVLTF.

This clonotype turned up a few times. V is TRBV12-3 or TRBV12-4 and J is TRBJ1-2; D possibly corresponds to TRBD1 (5 bases). The CDR3 is 11 residues long. V was trimmed by 6 bases and J by 5 bases, leaving 7 bases between them. The CDR3 DNA sequence: TGTGCCAGCAGAGAGGGGTATGGCTACACCTTC. This translates into CASREGYGYTF.

The sample holds many counts of this clonotype. The chain has TRBV14 and TRBJ2-1; 11 bases agree with TRBD2. The CDR3 is made up of 15 amino acids. The V gene end was trimmed by 1 base and the J gene end by 6 bases; junction bases not matched to a gene: 2. Germline V lookup: CDR1 SGHDN, CDR2 FVKESK. The CDR3 spells CASSQGLAGGNEQFF. CDR3 sequence (DNA): TGTGCCAGCAGCCAAGGGCTAGCGGGAGGCAATGAGCAGTTCTTC.

The chain employs TRBV3-1 and TRBJ2-5; a possible D gene is TRBD1 (5 bases). Germline lookup yields CDR1 LGHDT and CDR2 YNNKEL (reference sequence). The CDR3 spans 14 residues. Trimming cost V 0 bases and J 4 bases, with 9 bases left between them. The CDR3 is CASSQEVGPETQYF. Written as DNA, the CDR3 is TGTGCCAGCAGCCAAGAGGTGGGGCCAGAGACCCAGTACTTC.

The chain uses TRBV7-8 and TRBJ2-1, with TRBD2 as a possible D gene (6 bases). CDR1 and CDR2 (germline): SGHVS, FQNEAQ. The CDR3 is made up of 13 amino acids. V was trimmed by 10 bases and J by 3 bases, leaving 13 bases between them. CDR3 DNA sequence: TGTGCCATCAGTTTGCGGGACTACAATGAGCAGTTCTTC. This encodes CAISLRDYNEQFF.

This clonotype was picked up a small number of times. CDR3 loop: CASSLAALAEETQYF. Here the CDR3 DNA reads TGTGCCAGCAGCCTCGCGGCCCTAGCGGAGGAGACCCAGTACTTC. V and J are TRBV7-8 and TRBJ2-5, with TRBD2 identical over 7 bases. The germline gives CDR1 SGHVS, CDR2 FQNEAQ. This CDR3 spans 15 amino acids. Unmatched junction bases numbered 11, after V lost 5 bases and J lost 5 bases. The full variable domain, in which reference TRBV7-8 and TRBJ2-5 provide the parts outside the CDR3, is GAGVSQSPRYKVAKRGQDVALRCDPISGHVSLFWYQQALGQGPEFLTYFQNEAQLDKSGLPSDRFFAERPEGSVSTLKIQRTQQEDSAVYLCASSLAALAEETQYFGPGTRLLVL.

This chain connects TRBV2 to TRBJ2-2; no firm D call. In germline, CDR1 is SNHLY, CDR2 FYNNEI. The CDR3 extends over 13 amino acids. V lost 4 bases and J 3 bases, leaving 6 bases between the germline ends. The CDR3 region is CASSGWDTGELFF. DNA of the CDR3: TGTGCCAGCAGTGGTTGGGACACCGGGGAGCTGTTTTTT.

This clonotype was picked up a small number of times. This chain joins TRBV12-3 or TRBV12-4 and TRBJ1-1; D uncertain. The CDR3 runs to 15 residues. The germline V and J ends were trimmed by 3 bases and 8 bases, with 19 bases remaining between them. CDR3: CASSFLRWGRAEAFF. The CDR3 DNA reads TGTGCCAGCAGTTTTCTTCGGTGGGGAAGAGCGGAAGCTTTCTTT.